This TCR beta chain was sequenced during a study of cytomegalovirus exposure and HLA in healthy donors. 13 Jbeta primers and 60 Vbeta primers were used for the PCR. Using immunoSEQ multiplex PCR, the repertoire was profiled, and TCRdb retains in-frame clones only, with some absent. The sample lists about 120,000 clones, over 65% occurring once. Study outcomes and limitations: Sequencing likely produced, as an artifact, a cluster of highly shared sequence variants. Most TCR sequences were seen very rarely across donors, but some public TCRs occurred in many.

Germline values: CDR1 SGHNT, CDR2 YYREEE (reference sequence). The CDR3 runs 16 residues. The V gene end was trimmed by 0 bases and the J gene end by 5 bases; junction bases not matched to a gene: 7. As regards this clone: Its target is unknown.

The source material was PBMCs. The receptor was isolated from a man in his thirties or forties in good health and CMV-seropositive. The rearrangement joins TRBV5-4 to TRBJ2-3, with 9 bases lining up with TRBD2. The CDR3 spells CASSLGASGKGDTQYF. CDR3 in DNA: TGTGCCAGCAGCTTGGGGGCTAGCGGGAAGGGAGATACGCAGTATTTT.